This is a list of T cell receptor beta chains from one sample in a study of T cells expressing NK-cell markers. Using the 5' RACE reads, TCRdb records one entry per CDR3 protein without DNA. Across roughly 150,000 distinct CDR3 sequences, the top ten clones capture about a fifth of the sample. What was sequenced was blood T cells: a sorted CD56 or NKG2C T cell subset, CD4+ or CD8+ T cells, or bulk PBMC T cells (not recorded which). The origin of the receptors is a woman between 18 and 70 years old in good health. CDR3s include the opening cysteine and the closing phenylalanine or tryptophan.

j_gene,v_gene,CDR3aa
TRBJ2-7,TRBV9,CASSVGGWTGHKEQYF
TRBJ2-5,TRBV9,CASSVESGRYQETQYF
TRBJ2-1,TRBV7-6,CASSLETSGRANEQFF
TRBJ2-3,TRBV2,CASMLVGVLPDTQYF
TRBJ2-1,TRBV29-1,CSARTSGNEQFF
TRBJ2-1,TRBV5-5,CASSLVGGEVEQFF
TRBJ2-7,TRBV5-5,CASIREWGADEQYF
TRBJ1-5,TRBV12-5,CASGLVIGSGNQPQHF
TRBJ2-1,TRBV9,CASSTSSYSYNEQFF
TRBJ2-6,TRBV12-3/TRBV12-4,CASSWGQGNSGANVLTF
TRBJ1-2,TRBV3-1,CASSRGQGGNYGYTF
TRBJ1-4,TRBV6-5,CASSYDGRTTNEKLFF
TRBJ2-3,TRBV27,CASSTNTGLRSDTQYF
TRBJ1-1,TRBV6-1,CASRETGFTEAFF
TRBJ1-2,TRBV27,CASSPTGRYGYTF
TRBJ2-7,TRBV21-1,CASAGSASERGHYLASFNEQYF
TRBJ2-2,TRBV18,CASSPSTGGYTGELFF
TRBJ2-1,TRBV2,CAISGTAGDEQFF
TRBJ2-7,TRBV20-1,CSGLRDGSYEQYF
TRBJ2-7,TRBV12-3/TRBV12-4,CASSLVKVGEYEQYF
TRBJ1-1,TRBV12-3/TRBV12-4,CASSMRTGSTEAFF
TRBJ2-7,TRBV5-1,CASSPASGTGLFEQYF
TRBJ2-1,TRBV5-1,CASSVGRNEQFF
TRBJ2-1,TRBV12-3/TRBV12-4,CASSLGTSGGPSYNEQFF
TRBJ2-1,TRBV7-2,CASTPGTDLRNEQFF
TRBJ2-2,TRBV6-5,CASSFTSGTGELFF
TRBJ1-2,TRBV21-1,CARKNRTGDGYTF
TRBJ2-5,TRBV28,CASGSSQGIGLKTQYF
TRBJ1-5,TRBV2,CASCITGDFQPQHF
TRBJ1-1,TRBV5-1,CASSQLSRDTEAFF
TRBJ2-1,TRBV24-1,CATSDSKLLQGYYNEQFF
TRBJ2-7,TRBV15,CATSSRASGAYEQYF
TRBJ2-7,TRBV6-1,CASSETVGELEQYF
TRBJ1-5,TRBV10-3,CAIGREGSNQPQHF
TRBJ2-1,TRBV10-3,CATCLGESNEQFF
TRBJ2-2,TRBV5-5,CASSSGLAGGPNGELFF
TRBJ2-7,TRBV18,CASSPGLAGAEQYF
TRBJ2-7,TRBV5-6,CASSLVPTGAEQYF
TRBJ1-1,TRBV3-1,CASSQLDTWRERNTEAFF
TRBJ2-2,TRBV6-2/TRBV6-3,CASSYSFGTSGVNTGELFF
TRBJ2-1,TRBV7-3,CASSSQPTLGNEQFF
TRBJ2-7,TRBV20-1,CSASSQWGRRDEQYF
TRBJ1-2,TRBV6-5,CASTLDRANYGYTF
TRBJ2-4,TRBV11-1,CASRDRTKNIQYF
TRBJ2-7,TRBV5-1,CASGTGGPTYEQYF
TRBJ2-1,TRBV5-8,CASSSGTSYFF
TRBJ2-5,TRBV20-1,CSASALAGGFQETQYF
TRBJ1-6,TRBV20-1,CSARAGGGGSPLHF
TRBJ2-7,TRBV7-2,CASSPQSFPAYEQYF